This T cell receptor (beta chain) was sequenced during a study of control samples from healthy donors and cancer patients. The assay was immunoSEQ multiplex PCR, and TCRdb's table has in-frame clones only and misses some. The sample lists over 150,000 clones; about 94% were seen once. The CDR3 is 15 residues long. Looked up from germline, CDR1 is MNHEY and CDR2 is SMNVEV (reference sequence). The V and J ends lost 5 bases and 9 bases, in that order; junction bases with no gene match: 14. The gene calls are TRBV27 and TRBJ2-7; 9 bases line up with TRBD1. The clonotype comes from a man between 35 and 55 years old in good health. The sequencing input was blood. The CDR3 region has the DNA TGTGCCAGCAGTCCCCACCGGGACAGGGAGCTAGGGCAGTACTTC. Amino acids: CASSPHRDRELGQYF.